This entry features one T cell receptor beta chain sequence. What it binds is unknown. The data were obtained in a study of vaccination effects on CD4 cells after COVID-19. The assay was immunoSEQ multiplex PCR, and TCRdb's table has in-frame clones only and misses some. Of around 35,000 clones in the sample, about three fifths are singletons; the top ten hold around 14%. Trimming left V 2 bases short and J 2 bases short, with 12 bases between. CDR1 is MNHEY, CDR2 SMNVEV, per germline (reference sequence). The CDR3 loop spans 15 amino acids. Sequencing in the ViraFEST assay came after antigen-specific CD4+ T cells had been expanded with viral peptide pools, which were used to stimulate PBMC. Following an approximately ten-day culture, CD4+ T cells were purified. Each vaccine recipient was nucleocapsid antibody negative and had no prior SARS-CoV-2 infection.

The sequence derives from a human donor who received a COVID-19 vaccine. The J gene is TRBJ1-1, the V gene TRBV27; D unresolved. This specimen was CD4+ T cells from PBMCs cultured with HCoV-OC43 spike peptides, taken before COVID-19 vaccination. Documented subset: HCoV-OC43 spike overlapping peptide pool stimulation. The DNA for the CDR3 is TGTGCCAGCAGTTTAACCCCGGGCAGTAACACTGAAGCTTTCTTT. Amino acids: CASSLTPGSNTEAFF.